Below, 21 T cell receptor beta chains from the same sample are listed, as sequenced in a study of response to subunit inactivated influenza vaccine. Using its own MiXCR run on the RT-PCR reads, TCRdb lists one record per CDR3 protein. The repertoire includes about 650,000 distinct CDR3 sequences, 15% to 18% of them detected once, and approximately 10% sits in the top ten. The starting material was PBMCs from blood, obtained 12 days after vaccination. The receptors stem from a man aged 50 to 60 who received an inactivated influenza vaccine.

In its sample, this clonotype was seen a few times. The chain recombines TRBV4-3 with TRBJ1-4, with 7 bases lining up with TRBD1. Trimming at V came to 3 bases and at J to 2 bases, leaving 6 bases not matched to a gene. There are 16 residues in the CDR3. Per the germline V gene, CDR1 is LGHNA and CDR2 is YSLEER. The CDR3: CASSQYQGGTNEKLFF. CDR3 DNA: TGCGCCAGCAGCCAGTACCAGGGGGGCACTAATGAAAAACTGTTTTTT.

The chain couples TRBV2 to TRBJ2-3; TRBD1 aligns across 10 bases. The CDR3 runs to 16 residues. V shed 6 bases and J 0 bases; nucleotides not matched to a gene: 6. The germline V gene has CDR1 SNHLY and CDR2 FYNNEI. This CDR3 reads CASSSGTGESTDTQYF. CDR3 DNA: TGTGCCAGCAGCTCCGGGACAGGGGAGAGCACAGATACGCAGTATTTT.

Only one count was recorded for this clonotype. The gene calls are TRBV28 and TRBJ2-2; the match to TRBD1 covers 9 bases. Germline values: CDR1 MDHEN, CDR2 SYDVKM. Losses at the gene ends were 5 bases for V and 6 bases for J; bases not matched to a gene: 7. The CDR3 extends over 15 amino acids. In DNA form, the CDR3 reads TGTGCCAGCAGTCGCGGACAGGGGCTGGCCGGGGAGCTGTTTTTT. Its protein is CASSRGQGLAGELFF.

This chain joins TRBV20-1 and TRBJ1-2, with D perhaps TRBD1 (5 bases). Germline-derived CDR1 and CDR2 are DFQATT and SNEGSKA (reference sequence). Trimming left V 3 bases short and J 5 bases short, with 13 bases between. CDR3 size: 13 residues. The CDR3: CSARRGFFYGYTF. The CDR3 DNA sequence: TGCAGTGCTAGGAGGGGATTTTTTTATGGCTACACCTTC.

The chain couples TRBV15 to TRBJ1-5; 8 nucleotides match TRBD1. Germline V gene sequence: CDR1 LNHNV, CDR2 YYDKDF (reference sequence). V shed 0 bases and J 0 bases; nucleotides not matched to a gene: 7. The CDR3 totals 18 residues. CDR3 in amino acids: CATSRERLDRGSNQPQHF. CDR3 coding DNA: TGTGCCACCAGCAGAGAAAGGCTCGACAGGGGTAGCAATCAGCCCCAGCATTTT. Drawing the rest from reference TRBV15 and TRBJ1-5, the complete variable domain is DAMVIQNPRYQVTQFGKPVTLSCSQTLNHNVMYWYQQKSSQAPKLLFHYYDKDFNNEADTPDNFQSRRPNTSFCFLDIRSPGLGDTAMYLCATSRERLDRGSNQPQHFGDGTRLSIL.

In its sample, this clonotype was seen a few times. This chain uses TRBV4-1 with TRBJ1-1; D call uncertain. This CDR3 has 14 amino acids. The ends were cut back, 4 bases at V and 0 bases at J, with 9 bases in the middle. CDR1 and CDR2 from the germline V gene are MGHRA and YSYEKL. CDR3 region: CASSLRTVNTEAFF. In DNA form, the CDR3 reads TGCGCCAGCAGCCTTAGGACGGTGAACACTGAAGCTTTCTTT.

The V gene is TRBV11-1, the J gene TRBJ2-2; TRBD1 agrees at 7 bases. CDR1 and CDR2 (germline): SGHAT, FQDESV (reference sequence). Trimming cost V 4 bases and J 4 bases; bases outside gene matches: 15. The CDR3 runs to 18 residues. CDR3 region: CASSSPGTEVSTTGELFF. In nucleotides, the CDR3 is TGTGCCAGCAGCTCCCCGGGGACAGAGGTTTCCACCACCGGGGAGCTGTTTTTT. Using reference TRBV11-1 and TRBJ2-2 for the parts outside the CDR3, the full variable domain is EAEVAQSPRYKITEKSQAVAFWCDPISGHATLYWYRQILGQGPELLVQFQDESVVDDSQLPKDRFSAERLKGVDSTLKIQPAELGDSAMYLCASSSPGTEVSTTGELFFGEGSRLTVL.

This chain uses TRBV6-2 or TRBV6-3 with TRBJ2-2; D not certain. Trimming took off 7 bases at V and 0 bases at J, with 15 bases between the two ends. The CDR3 covers 16 residues. Germline lookup yields CDR1 MNHEY and CDR2 SVGEGT. The DNA for the CDR3 is TGTGCCAGCACTGACCCGGGCAGACCGAACACCGGGGAGCTGTTTTTT. This translates into CASTDPGRPNTGELFF.

This clonotype has just a few counts. The V gene is TRBV29-1, the J gene TRBJ2-1; 9 positions match TRBD2. This CDR3 spans 16 amino acids. The germline CDR1 and CDR2 sequences are SQVTM and ANQGSEA. The junction had 15 bases not matched to a gene; V was cut back by 6 bases and J by 6 bases. CDR3 nucleotides: TGCAGCGTCGCTACCCCCCCAGCGGGAGGTCCCAATGAGCAGTTCTTC. Translated: CSVATPPAGGPNEQFF.

The rearrangement joins TRBV20-1 to TRBJ2-7; D gene ambiguous. The CDR3 covers 10 residues. Germline V gene lookup returns CDR1 DFQATT and CDR2 SNEGSKA (reference sequence). Trimming shortened V by 1 base and J by 5 bases, and 3 bases separated the two germline ends. CDR3 protein: CSARGHEQYF. DNA for the CDR3: TGCAGTGCTAGAGGTCACGAGCAGTACTTC.

This clonotype was picked up many times. V is TRBV5-1 and J is TRBJ2-3; TRBD1 might be the D (6 bases). Germline CDR1 and CDR2: SGHRS and YFSETQ. The CDR3 totals 15 residues. Deletions cut 2 bases from V and 0 bases from J, with 10 bases between. CDR3 sequence reads: CASSFRTGSTDTQYF. The CDR3 DNA follows: TGCGCCAGCAGCTTCCGAACAGGGAGCACAGATACGCAGTATTTT.

This clonotype has a handful of counts. J is TRBJ2-4 and V is TRBV6-1; 9 nucleotides agree with TRBD1. The CDR3 is made up of 14 amino acids. Unmatched junction bases numbered 5, after V lost 6 bases and J lost 5 bases. Germline V gives CDR1 MNHNS, CDR2 SASEGT. This CDR3 reads CASRRDRAQNIQYF. The CDR3 region has the DNA TGTGCCAGCAGAAGGGACAGGGCGCAAAACATTCAGTACTTC.

This sequence joins TRBV15 and TRBJ2-7; D perhaps matches TRBD2 (5 bases). This CDR3 has 13 residues. V was clipped by 5 bases and J by 4 bases, with 12 bases between them. Per germline, CDR1 LNHNV and CDR2 YYDKDF (reference sequence). CDR3 region: CATSPSGNYEQYF. The CDR3 DNA follows: TGTGCCACCAGCCCTTCGGGAAATTACGAGCAGTACTTC.

This clonotype has more than one count but fewer than ten. The CDR3 sequence is CASSFSPGGSYEQYF. In nucleotides, the CDR3 is TGTGCCAGCAGCTTTTCTCCGGGAGGATCCTACGAGCAGTACTTC. The V gene is TRBV7-9, the J gene TRBJ2-7; 7 bases match TRBD2. Losses at the gene ends were 3 bases for V and 1 base for J; bases not matched to a gene: 6. Germline assignment: CDR1 SEHNR and CDR2 FQNEAQ (reference sequence). This CDR3 has 15 amino acids.

This clonotype was counted ten times or more. The CDR3 region is CASSSDVAETQYF. The CDR3 DNA follows: TGTGCCAGCAGCTCGGACGTTGCAGAGACCCAGTACTTC. This rearrangement joins TRBV7-2 to TRBJ2-5, with D unclear. The CDR3 is made up of 13 amino acids. V dropped 4 bases and J dropped 4 bases, with 10 bases sitting between them. The germline CDR1 and CDR2 sequences are SGHTA and FQGNSA.

This clonotype appeared a few times. V and J are TRBV11-2 and TRBJ2-3; perhaps TRBD2 as D (6 bases). Germline CDR1 reads SGHAT; CDR2 reads FQNNGV. The CDR3 contains 16 residues. Deletions cut 4 bases from V and 0 bases from J, with 14 bases between. The CDR3 region has the DNA TGTGCCAGCAGCTCCTACCCCGGGACTAGCACAGATACGCAGTATTTT. This encodes CASSSYPGTSTDTQYF.

This clonotype was counted a few times. The chain combines TRBV29-1 with TRBJ2-1, with D perhaps being TRBD1 or TRBD2 (6 bases each). Germline V gene data show CDR1 as SQVTM and CDR2 as ANQGSEA. The CDR3 length is 14 residues. V lost 3 bases and J 3 bases, leaving 12 bases between the germline ends. In DNA form, the CDR3 reads TGCAGCGTTGACCACGGGGGCCTCTACAATGAGCAGTTCTTC. Residues: CSVDHGGLYNEQFF.

This clonotype was counted between two and nine times. The chain combines TRBV12-3 or TRBV12-4 with TRBJ2-5; 7 bases line up with TRBD1. The CDR3 covers 15 residues. J lost 0 bases, V lost 5 bases, and 6 bases had no gene match. The CDR3 protein is CASSRQGGHQETQYF. The CDR3 DNA follows: TGTGCCAGCAGTCGACAGGGCGGTCACCAAGAGACCCAGTACTTC.

The sample holds many counts of this clonotype. The V and J genes are TRBV5-1 and TRBJ2-2; D gene unclear. The germline V and J ends were trimmed by 5 bases and 2 bases, with 10 bases remaining between them. Looked up from germline, CDR1 is SGHRS and CDR2 is YFSETQ. The CDR3 is 14 residues long. Here the CDR3 reads CASRMTHNTGELFF. CDR3 sequence (DNA): TGCGCCAGCAGAATGACTCACAACACCGGGGAGCTGTTTTTT.

The chain joins TRBV12-3 or TRBV12-4 to TRBJ2-2, with D possibly being TRBD1 or TRBD2 (6 bases each). The CDR3 runs to 14 residues. The V gene lost 5 bases and the J gene lost 13 bases, with 20 bases spanning the gap. CDR3 coding DNA: TGTGCCAGCAGTCGCCCGGGGGCGGTACCTACGCTGTTTTTT. Translation gives CASSRPGAVPTLFF.

This clonotype was observed a few times. The V gene is TRBV3-1, the J gene TRBJ1-3, with D uncertain. V lost 1 base to trimming and J lost 0 bases, with 13 bases between them. In germline, CDR1 is LGHDT, CDR2 YNNKEL (reference sequence). The CDR3 sequence is 17 residues long. The CDR3 DNA reads TGTGCCAGCAGCCAAGTCACCGGGCCATACTCTGGAAACACCATATATTTT. Protein: CASSQVTGPYSGNTIYF.